Each of the 27 T cell receptor beta chains below was sequenced from the same sample in a study of blood T cell repertoires in COVID-19. Libraries were prepared by immunoSEQ multiplex PCR; TCRdb keeps only in-frame clonotypes and omits some of them. Of about 83,000 clones in the sample, over 85% were seen once. The sample was peripheral blood. The receptor set was obtained from an elderly woman with active or convalescent COVID-19.

The chain carries TRBV18 and TRBJ2-1, with 7 bases lining up with TRBD2. Germline V CDR1 and CDR2: KGHSH, LQKENI. The CDR3 is made up of 15 amino acids. V trimming: 3 bases; J trimming: 2 bases; junction bases outside the gene matches: 4. In DNA form, the CDR3 reads TGTGCCAGCTCACCGAGTGGGGGGGCCTACAATGAGCAGTTCTTC. This gives the protein CASSPSGGAYNEQFF.

A few counts support this clone. CDR3 sequence (DNA): TGCGCCAGCAGCCAGGCCGCTTGGTCCCCCCTCCACTTT. Its translation: CASSQAAWSPLHF. V usage is TRBV4-1 and J usage is TRBJ1-6; D gene uncertain. Trimming stripped 3 bases from V and 13 bases from J, with 13 bases between. There are 13 residues in the CDR3. The germline gives CDR1 MGHRA, CDR2 YSYEKL.

This clone has only a few counts. The V gene is TRBV5-1, the J gene TRBJ2-1, with D tentatively TRBD2 (7 bases). Trimming pared 2 bases from V and 7 bases from J, leaving 22 bases between. The CDR3 is 17 amino acids. CDR1 and CDR2 from the germline V gene are SGHRS and YFSETQ. The CDR3 DNA sequence: TGCGCCAGCAGCTTTGGCCCTAAGGGGAGGGACACGAATGAGCAGTTCTTC. As protein: CASSFGPKGRDTNEQFF.

The chain joins TRBV15 to TRBJ2-7, with D tentatively TRBD2 (5 bases). Trimming left V 4 bases short and J 0 bases short, with 16 bases between. Germline V gives CDR1 LNHNV, CDR2 YYDKDF (reference sequence). CDR3 length: 16 residues. CDR3 region: CATSNPYGVYSYEQYF. The CDR3 DNA is TGTGCCACCAGCAATCCCTACGGGGTTTACTCCTACGAGCAGTACTTC.

The chain uses TRBV19 and TRBJ1-5; TRBD1 is a possible D gene (5 bases). The length of the CDR3 is 16 residues. Germline-derived CDR1 and CDR2 are LNHDA and SQIVND (reference sequence). Trimming took off 3 bases at V and 7 bases at J, with 19 bases between the two ends. The CDR3 region has the DNA TGTGCCAGTAGTATTGACGGGGGAACGGCGGTACAGCCCCAGCATTTT. Amino acid sequence: CASSIDGGTAVQPQHF.

V usage is TRBV7-9 and J usage is TRBJ1-5, with no clear D. The CDR3 runs 13 residues. CDR1 and CDR2 from the germline V gene are SEHNR and FQNEAQ (reference sequence). V lost 5 bases and J lost 5, with 10 bases in between. CDR3 bases: TGTGCCAGCAGCCGCACTTTGGATCAGCCCCAGCATTTT. This gives the protein CASSRTLDQPQHF. Full variable domain (remainder filled in from reference TRBV7-9 and TRBJ1-5): DTGVSQNPRHKITKRGQNVTFRCDPISEHNRLYWYRQTLGQGPEFLTYFQNEAQLEKSRLLSDRFSAERPKGSFSTLEIQRTEQGDSAMYLCASSRTLDQPQHFGDGTRLSIL.

This chain joins TRBV7-9 and TRBJ2-1; 7 bases line up with TRBD1. With 3 bases clipped from V and 10 bases from J, the junction kept 15 bases outside the gene matches. Germline CDR1 is SEHNR and CDR2 is FQNEAQ (reference sequence). The CDR3 covers 16 residues. The CDR3 is CASSFWWDSTLGEQFF. The CDR3, as DNA: TGTGCCAGCAGCTTCTGGTGGGACAGCACCCTTGGGGAGCAGTTCTTC.

This rearrangement joins TRBV29-1 to TRBJ1-1, with TRBD1 as a possible D gene (5 bases). The ends were cut back, 6 bases at V and 2 bases at J, with 13 bases in the middle. The CDR3 length is 13 residues. Germline CDR1 is SQVTM and CDR2 is ANQGSEA. The CDR3 DNA is TGCAGCGTGGCATCGGGACTAAACACTGAAGCTTTCTTT. As protein: CSVASGLNTEAFF.

The chain has TRBV3-1 (or the pseudogene TRBV3-2) and TRBJ1-1, with 8 bases identical to TRBD1. The CDR3 sequence is 15 residues long. CDR1 and CDR2 from the germline V gene are LGHDT and YNNKEL (reference sequence). J gave up 1 base and V 3 bases, and 4 bases lay outside the gene matches. The CDR3 spells CASSHTGTGNTEAFF. The CDR3 nucleotides read TGTGCCAGCAGCCATACCGGGACAGGGAACACTGAAGCTTTCTTT.

The chain uses TRBV7-9 and TRBJ1-5; D remains ambiguous. The CDR3 is 15 amino acids. V was trimmed by 2 bases and J by 4 bases, leaving 12 bases between them. CDR1 and CDR2 from the germline V gene are SEHNR and FQNEAQ (reference sequence). CDR3 in DNA: TGTGCCAGCAGCTTATCAAAGAGCAGGAATCAGCCCCAGCATTTT. Its translation is CASSLSKSRNQPQHF.

The rearrangement links TRBV10-3 to TRBJ1-5, with 9 positions matching TRBD1. Germline values: CDR1 ENHRY, CDR2 SYGVKD. The length of the CDR3 is 16 residues. Trimming cost V 6 bases and J 2 bases; bases outside gene matches: 8. The CDR3 loop is CAIRSGTGLGNQPQHF. CDR3 nucleotides: TGTGCCATCAGGTCCGGGACAGGGCTCGGCAATCAGCCCCAGCATTTT.

This clone was recorded once. V gene TRBV9 combines with J gene TRBJ1-1; D gene unclear. The CDR3 contains 13 residues. The V end was cut by 7 bases, the J end by 2 bases, with 12 bases between. CDR1 is SGDLS, CDR2 YYNGEE, per germline. CDR3: CASGSQYNTEAFF. The CDR3 region has the DNA TGTGCCAGCGGGAGTCAGTACAACACTGAAGCTTTCTTT.

The CDR3 loop is CASSFGIGQGHGYTF. The CDR3 coding sequence is TGTGCCAGCAGCTTCGGCATAGGACAGGGTCATGGCTACACCTTC. This chain links TRBV11-2 with TRBJ1-2; 8 positions match TRBD1. Unmatched junction bases numbered 9, after V lost 3 bases and J lost 6 bases. The length of the CDR3 is 15 residues. Germline V CDR1 and CDR2: SGHAT, FQNNGV. Full variable domain (missing parts from reference TRBV11-2 and TRBJ1-2): EAGVAQSPRYKIIEKRQSVAFWCNPISGHATLYWYQQILGQGPKLLIQFQNNGVVDDSQLPKDRFSAERLKGVDSTLKIQPAKLEDSAVYLCASSFGIGQGHGYTFGSGTRLTVV.

The J gene is TRBJ2-7, the V gene TRBV12-3 or TRBV12-4; 9 nucleotides align to TRBD1. The V and J ends lost 6 bases and 5 bases, in that order; junction bases with no gene match: 5. The CDR3 runs to 13 residues. CDR3 sequence reads: CASSQQGAHEQYF. CDR3 nucleotides: TGTGCCAGCAGCCAACAGGGGGCCCACGAGCAGTACTTC.

The chain uses TRBV27 and TRBJ1-4; 8 bases map to TRBD1. The germline gives CDR1 MNHEY, CDR2 SMNVEV (reference sequence). J gave up 7 bases and V 6 bases, and 7 bases lay outside the gene matches. The CDR3 extends over 14 amino acids. CDR3 sequence: CASSPGQGGEKLFF. DNA of the CDR3: TGTGCCAGCAGCCCAGGACAGGGAGGTGAAAAACTGTTTTTT.

V and J are TRBV19 and TRBJ2-7; D not resolved. V dropped 3 bases and J dropped 0 bases, with 9 bases sitting between them. The germline V gene encodes CDR1 LNHDA and CDR2 SQIVND (reference sequence). CDR3 length: 14 residues. The CDR3: CASSITSTSYEQYF. Here the CDR3 DNA reads TGTGCCAGTAGTATCACGTCTACCTCCTACGAGCAGTACTTC.

This chain uses TRBV5-1 with TRBJ2-3; D not resolved. Germline assignment: CDR1 SGHRS and CDR2 YFSETQ. V was trimmed by 3 bases and J by 0 bases, leaving 5 bases between them. The CDR3 length is 13 residues. The CDR3 sequence: CASSSSSTDTQYF. DNA of the CDR3: TGCGCCAGCAGCTCGTCGAGCACAGATACGCAGTATTTT.

The rearrangement uses TRBV3-1 (or the pseudogene TRBV3-2) and TRBJ1-2; D remains ambiguous. The germline V gene encodes CDR1 LGHDT and CDR2 YNNKEL (reference sequence). The CDR3 sequence is 13 residues long. Trimming removed 0 bases from V and 5 bases from J, with 7 bases in between. CDR3 nucleotide sequence: TGTGCCAGCAGCCAAGAGGGAGGTTATGGCTACACCTTC. Its protein is CASSQEGGYGYTF.

This chain uses TRBV20-1 with TRBJ1-1, with unresolved D. The CDR3 extends over 16 amino acids. The V and J ends lost 3 bases and 1 base respectively, with 18 bases between them. The germline V gene has CDR1 DFQATT and CDR2 SNEGSKA (reference sequence). The CDR3 protein is CSASPPMARRNTEAFF. DNA for the CDR3: TGCAGTGCTAGTCCCCCCATGGCTCGTCGGAACACTGAAGCTTTCTTT.

The DNA for the CDR3 is TGCGCCAGCAGTGACAGGGTCTGGAGCTCCTACGAGCAGTACTTC. Its translation: CASSDRVWSSYEQYF. The chain recombines TRBV10-2 with TRBJ2-7; D perhaps matches TRBD1 (5 bases). V shed 3 bases and J shed 0 bases, with 12 bases lying between them. Germline V gene sequence: CDR1 WSHSY, CDR2 SAAADI. The CDR3 covers 15 residues.

The chain is built from TRBV3-1 (or the pseudogene TRBV3-2) and TRBJ2-7; TRBD2 is a possible D gene (7 bases). The CDR3 is made up of 14 amino acids. V lost 8 bases and J 5 bases, leaving 19 bases between the germline ends. Germline-derived CDR1 and CDR2 are LGHDT and YNNKEL (reference sequence). The CDR3, as DNA: TGTGCCAGCGACCTTGCGGGGGCCCCCCACGAGCAGTACTTC. Protein sequence: CASDLAGAPHEQYF.

The rearrangement links TRBV6-4 to TRBJ1-6; D not resolved. This CDR3 has 13 residues. The V end lost 4 bases, the J end lost 7 bases, and 8 bases lay between the germline ends. CDR1 and CDR2 (germline): MRHNA, SNTAGT. CDR3 nucleotides: TGTGCCAGCAGTGGAGGGTGGAATTCACCCCTCCACTTT. Encoded protein: CASSGGWNSPLHF.

The chain recombines TRBV18 with TRBJ1-1; D is ambiguous. The CDR3 has 15 amino acids. Trimming shortened V by 6 bases and J by 4 bases, and 18 bases separated the two germline ends. CDR1 is KGHSH and CDR2 is LQKENI in the germline V gene. The CDR3 region is CASSLEAGRSTEAFF. DNA of the CDR3: TGTGCCAGCTCTCTTGAGGCGGGAAGGAGCACTGAAGCTTTCTTT.

CDR3 in amino acids: CASTGGPGTDTQYF. CDR3 coding DNA: TGTGCCAGCACCGGCGGTCCTGGCACAGATACGCAGTATTTT. The J gene is TRBJ2-3, the V gene TRBV2; D unresolved. Trimming cost V 7 bases and J 1 base, with 12 bases left between them. The CDR3 spans 14 residues. The V gene's germline CDR1 is SNHLY and CDR2 FYNNEI.

V and J are TRBV2 and TRBJ1-6; the D gene is possibly TRBD1 (6 bases). Germline assignment: CDR1 SNHLY and CDR2 FYNNEI. The CDR3 has 15 residues. The V gene lost 5 bases and the J gene lost 5 bases, with 13 bases spanning the gap. DNA of the CDR3: TGTGCCAGCAGTTGGGACACACCACATAATTCACCCCTCCACTTT. It codes for CASSWDTPHNSPLHF.

The J gene is TRBJ1-5, the V gene TRBV6-2 or TRBV6-3, with 11 bases lining up with TRBD1. This CDR3 has 15 amino acids. Germline trimming cut 2 bases from V and 7 bases from J; bases unmatched to any gene: 4. Germline values: CDR1 MNHEY, CDR2 SVGEGT. The CDR3 is CASSYLDRGLQPQHF. The CDR3 bases are TGTGCCAGCAGTTACCTGGACAGGGGGCTGCAGCCCCAGCATTTT.

The V and J genes are TRBV6-5 and TRBJ1-1, with TRBD1 matching over 7 bases. Trimming at V came to 8 bases and at J to 3 bases, leaving 6 bases not matched to a gene. The germline V gene has CDR1 MNHEY and CDR2 SVGAGI. The length of the CDR3 is 13 residues. The CDR3 bases are TGTGCCAGCTTAGCCAGGGGGTACACTGAAGCTTTCTTT. It codes for CASLARGYTEAFF.